A selection of T cell receptor beta chains follows, all from one sample in a study of blood T cell repertoires in COVID-19. Clones were read by immunoSEQ multiplex PCR, and TCRdb kept only the in-frame ones, dropping some. The sample includes hundreds of thousands of clones, approximately 90% of them seen just once. Sequenced input: PBMCs or T cells enriched from blood (not recorded which). Source of these receptors: a man aged 18 to 30 who had recovered from COVID-19. Both conserved end residues are part of each CDR3. The size field is filled for only some rows; it gives once, few, many or a size class.

CDR3aa	len	j_gene	v_gene	abundance
CASSLAGTGNTIYF	14	TRBJ1-3	TRBV5-1	.
CASSSQGLGTGELFF	15	TRBJ2-2	TRBV27	once
CASSQDSGQPYGYTF	15	TRBJ1-2	TRBV4-1	.
CVFTEAFF	8	TRBJ1-1	TRBV27	.
CASSQVGRPYSDEQFF	16	TRBJ2-1	TRBV14	.
CASSAYRVEQPQHF	14	TRBJ1-5	TRBV6-1	.
CASSPLTGGNTGELFF	16	TRBJ2-2	TRBV18	.
CASSLTGPGTEAFF	14	TRBJ1-1	TRBV5-1	.
CASSGQGEKAFF	12	TRBJ1-1	TRBV7-3	.
CASSPTPGGPDTQYF	15	TRBJ2-3	TRBV27	.
CASSIVATSGSFYEQYF	17	TRBJ2-7	TRBV19	.
CASSLSGTGITEAFF	15	TRBJ1-1	TRBV27	.
CASTYADLSYEQYF	14	TRBJ2-7	TRBV5-1	.
CASSQALSGQFF	12	TRBJ2-1	TRBV3-1/TRBV3-2	.
CASSIGGTGTYGYTF	15	TRBJ1-2	TRBV19	.
CASSYGRPDNSPLHF	15	TRBJ1-6	TRBV6-5	.
CASSRDRVGEQYF	13	TRBJ2-7	TRBV7-6	.
CASSHRRNSNYGYTF	15	TRBJ1-2	TRBV6-5	.
CASSWDSSYGYTF	13	TRBJ1-2	TRBV12-3/TRBV12-4	few
CASSTLEGAWETQYF	15	TRBJ2-5	TRBV14	once
CSAHRAMNTEAFF	13	TRBJ1-1	TRBV29-1	.
CASSQVDGASGVERQETQYF	20	TRBJ2-5	TRBV3-1/TRBV3-2	once
CASSIAFGAAQETQYF	16	TRBJ2-5	TRBV19	.
CASSPIGQGRPEAFF	15	TRBJ1-1	TRBV4-1	.
CASSDHRGVTEAFF	14	TRBJ1-1	TRBV9	.
CASSLKQGNRGYTF	14	TRBJ1-2	TRBV27	.
CASSPPSRHGNSPLHF	16	TRBJ1-6	TRBV18	once
CASRTGTGTDKQFF	14	TRBJ2-1	TRBV6-6	.
CASSPFGELFF	11	TRBJ2-2	TRBV6-6	.
CASGLGRGGRRYTF	14	TRBJ1-2	TRBV12-5	.
CASSFPRVGYEQYF	14	TRBJ2-7	TRBV28	.
CASSSARTGELFF	13	TRBJ2-2	TRBV12-3/TRBV12-4	.
CASSYGQGASPLHF	14	TRBJ1-6	TRBV7-2	.
CASSQSSAGNTGELFF	16	TRBJ2-2	TRBV4-3	.
CASSLDRPYNQPQHF	15	TRBJ1-5	TRBV6-5	.
CASSRRQATGELFF	14	TRBJ2-2	TRBV7-6	.
CASSVGPGPPYGYTF	15	TRBJ1-2	TRBV9	.